This is a list of T cell receptor beta chains from one sample in a study of cytomegalovirus exposure and HLA in healthy donors. Repertoires were generated with immunoSEQ multiplex PCR, while TCRdb's copy carries only in-frame clones and drops some. The sample yields more than 80,000 clones, 70% to 85% seen once. The sample taken for sequencing was PBMCs. All receptors derive from a man in his 60s in good health and CMV-seronegative. CDR3s include the opening cysteine and the closing phenylalanine or tryptophan. The D gene is left open where the match is weak. Clone size is given for some rows only: seen once, a few or many times, or a class if the clone is expanded.

-,TRBV4-3,TRBJ2-1,-,CASSPGGSTGSYNEQFF,TGCGCCAGCAGCCCAGGAGGAAGTACCGGATCCTACAATGAGCAGTTCTTC
-,TRBV5-4,TRBJ1-3,-,CASSLGPFSGNTIYF,TGTGCCAGCAGCTTGGGTCCGTTCTCTGGAAACACCATATATTTT
TRBD1,TRBV5-1,TRBJ2-6,-,CASVTGGVVGANVLTF,TGCGCCAGCGTGACAGGGGGCGTAGTGGGGGCCAACGTCCTGACTTTC
-,TRBV4-3,TRBJ1-5,-,CASSQVRFPNQPQHF,TGCGCCAGCAGCCAAGTGAGGTTTCCGAATCAGCCCCAGCATTTT
-,TRBV5-1,TRBJ2-5,-,CASSPGQIQETQYF,TGCGCCAGCAGCCCCGGACAGATCCAAGAGACCCAGTACTTC
-,TRBV28,TRBJ1-1,-,CASSLRLTNTEAFF,TGTGCCAGCAGTTTGAGGTTGACGAACACTGAAGCTTTCTTT
-,TRBV29-1,TRBJ2-5,-,CSGSAGVETQYF,TGCAGCGGCAGTGCCGGGGTAGAGACCCAGTACTTC
-,TRBV11-2,TRBJ2-5,-,CASSFWRGHQETQYF,TGTGCCAGCAGCTTTTGGCGGGGCCACCAAGAGACCCAGTACTTC
-,TRBV7-9,TRBJ2-5,once,CASSRQGRETQYF,TGTGCCAGCAGTCGGCAGGGGAGAGAGACCCAGTACTTC
-,TRBV5-4,TRBJ2-1,-,CASSLVTLAGIYNEQFF,TGTGCCAGCAGCTTGGTGACTCTCGCGGGGATCTACAATGAGCAGTTCTTC
TRBD1,TRBV4-3,TRBJ1-1,-,CASSPQGGTEAFF,TGCGCCAGCAGCCCACAGGGGGGCACTGAAGCTTTCTTT
-,TRBV6-7,TRBJ1-1,-,CASSPIAQGRMTEAFF,TGTGCCAGCAGTCCCATCGCACAGGGAAGGATGACTGAAGCTTTCTTT